The T cell receptor (beta chain) described here comes from a study of T-cell memory formation after mild COVID-19. Findings and caveats of the study: Researchers found some responding clones in pre-infection memory, a sign that cross-reactive memory joined. Clones that shrank (day 15 to 85) were balanced CD4/CD8, whereas later expanders leaned CD4+.

Germline assignment: CDR1 MNHNY and CDR2 SVGAGI (reference sequence). The CDR3 covers 12 residues. V was cut by 8 bases and J by 7 bases, with 11 bases left in between. Regarding this clonotype: Its antigen is as yet unknown.

Amplification by 5'RACE using constant-segment primers produced TCR alpha and TCR beta cDNA libraries that carried sample barcodes and UMIs. TCRdb processed the 5' RACE reads anew with MiXCR; each CDR3 protein has one entry. The sample holds 90,000 to 130,000 distinct CDR3 sequences, 15% to 20% seen once. The chain recombines TRBV6-6 with TRBJ1-4; a weak D match, TRBD1 (5 bases). The clonotype comes from a man aged 18-30 years who had mild COVID-19 (a few samples of this study predate the infection). Cell type and time point are not known. Material for sequencing was PBMCs or a T cell subset sorted from them (not recorded which). The CDR3 is CASLRGGEKLFF. In nucleotides, the CDR3 is TGTGCCAGCCTCCGCGGGGGTGAAAAACTGTTTTTT.